The subject of this entry is one T cell receptor (beta chain). Its antigen is currently unknown. Germline V gene sequence: CDR1 MDHEN, CDR2 SYDVKM. The CDR3 is made up of 15 amino acids. The V and J ends lost 2 bases and 6 bases, in that order; junction bases with no gene match: 5. This sample is part of a study of long-term antiretroviral therapy in people with HIV. At least two post-ART and at least one pre-ART PBMC sample were available for each donor. Each HIV-infected participant was given treatment in the United States. immunoSEQ v3.0 was run at survey level. Assay used: immunoSEQ multiplex PCR; TCRdb lists only in-frame clones, some missing. The sample consists of 20,000 to 30,000 clones, approximately 88% of them appearing once. Study-level results: Relative to transplant donor controls, diversity remained lower despite increasing after ART.

The receptor's source is a man aged 30-40 years with HIV. The source was unsorted PBMCs, collected approximately 4.1 years after starting antiretroviral therapy. The chain employs TRBV28 and TRBJ1-5; 9 nucleotides match TRBD1. The CDR3 loop reads CASSLGGQGSQPQHF. CDR3 nucleotide sequence: TGTGCCAGCAGTTTAGGGGGACAGGGCTCTCAGCCCCAGCATTTT.